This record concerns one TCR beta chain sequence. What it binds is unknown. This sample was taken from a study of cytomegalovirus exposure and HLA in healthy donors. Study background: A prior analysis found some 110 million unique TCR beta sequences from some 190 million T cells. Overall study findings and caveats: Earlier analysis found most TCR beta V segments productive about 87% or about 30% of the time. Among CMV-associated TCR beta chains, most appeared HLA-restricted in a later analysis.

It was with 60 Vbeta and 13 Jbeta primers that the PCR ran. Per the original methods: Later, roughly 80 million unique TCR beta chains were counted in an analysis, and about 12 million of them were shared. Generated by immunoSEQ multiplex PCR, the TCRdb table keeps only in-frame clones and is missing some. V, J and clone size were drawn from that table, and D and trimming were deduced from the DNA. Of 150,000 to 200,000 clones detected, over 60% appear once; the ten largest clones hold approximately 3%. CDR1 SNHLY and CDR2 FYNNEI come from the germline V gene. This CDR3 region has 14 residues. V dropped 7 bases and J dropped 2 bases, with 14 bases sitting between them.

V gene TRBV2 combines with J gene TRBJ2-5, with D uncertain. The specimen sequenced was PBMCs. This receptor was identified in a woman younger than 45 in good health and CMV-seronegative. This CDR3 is CASTPSDLQETQYF. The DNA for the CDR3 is TGTGCCAGCACCCCGTCTGATCTACAAGAGACCCAGTACTTC.